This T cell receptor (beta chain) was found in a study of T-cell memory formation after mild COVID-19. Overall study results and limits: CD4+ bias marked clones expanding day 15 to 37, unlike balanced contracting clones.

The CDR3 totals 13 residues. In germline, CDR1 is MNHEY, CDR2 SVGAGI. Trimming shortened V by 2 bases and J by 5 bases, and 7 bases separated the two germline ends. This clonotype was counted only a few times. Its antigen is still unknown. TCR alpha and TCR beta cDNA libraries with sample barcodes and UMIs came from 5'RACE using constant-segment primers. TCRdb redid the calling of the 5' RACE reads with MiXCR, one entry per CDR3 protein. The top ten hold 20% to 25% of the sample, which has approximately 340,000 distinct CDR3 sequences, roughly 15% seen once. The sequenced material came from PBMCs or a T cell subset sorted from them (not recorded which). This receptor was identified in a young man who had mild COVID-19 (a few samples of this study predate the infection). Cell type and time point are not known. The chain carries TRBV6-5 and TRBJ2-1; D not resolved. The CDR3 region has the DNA TGTGCCAGCAGTTACGCGAGAGACAATGAGCAGTTCTTC. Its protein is CASSYARDNEQFF.